This T cell receptor (beta chain) was documented in a study of blood T cell repertoires in COVID-19. Study background: From the United States, Italy and Spain came samples of acute and convalescent COVID-19. T cells, B-cell-depleted T cells, or PBMCs provided the cDNA or gDNA that served as material.

Trimming left V 3 bases short and J 2 bases short, with 10 bases between. Germline loops: CDR1 SGDLS, CDR2 YYNGEE. This CDR3 has 14 amino acids. Authors' processing steps: Amplification with reference gene primers provided the estimates of nucleated cell counts. The method was immunoSEQ multiplex PCR; TCRdb's version includes in-frame clones alone and lacks a portion of them. V, J and clone size reflect that table, while D and trimming were determined from the DNA. This table holds 200,000 to 300,000 clones, approximately 91% found once. The sequenced material came from peripheral blood. This rearrangement joins TRBV9 to TRBJ2-3; D ambiguous. The source is a woman in her thirties with acute or convalescent COVID-19. The CDR3 here is CASSGQIFTDTQYF. The CDR3 DNA sequence: TGTGCCAGCAGCGGACAAATTTTCACAGATACGCAGTATTTT.